This T cell receptor beta chain was identified in a study of T-cell memory formation after mild COVID-19. Study background: Across donors, TCR clusters were largely donor specific.

This clonotype occurred a few times. Its target is unknown. Study outcomes and limitations: Largely, contracting CD4+ clones fell within CM and EM, and contracting CD8+ clones within EMRA.

TCRdb recomputed calls from the 5' RACE reads with MiXCR, one row per CDR3 protein. The sample has 250,000 to 300,000 distinct CDR3 sequences, about 16% seen once. The germline CDR1 and CDR2 sequences are SEHNR and FQNEAQ (reference sequence). The CDR3 contains 14 residues. V was clipped by 5 bases and J by 4 bases; unmatched bases: 6. Sequenced: PBMCs or a T cell subset sorted from them (not recorded which). V is TRBV7-9 and J is TRBJ1-2; 8 bases align to TRBD1. The sequence came from a man aged 18 to 29 who had mild COVID-19 (a few samples of this study predate the infection). Cell type and time point are not known. The CDR3 spells CASSEGQALYGYTF. CDR3 bases: TGTGCCAGCAGCGAGGGACAGGCACTCTATGGCTACACCTTC.